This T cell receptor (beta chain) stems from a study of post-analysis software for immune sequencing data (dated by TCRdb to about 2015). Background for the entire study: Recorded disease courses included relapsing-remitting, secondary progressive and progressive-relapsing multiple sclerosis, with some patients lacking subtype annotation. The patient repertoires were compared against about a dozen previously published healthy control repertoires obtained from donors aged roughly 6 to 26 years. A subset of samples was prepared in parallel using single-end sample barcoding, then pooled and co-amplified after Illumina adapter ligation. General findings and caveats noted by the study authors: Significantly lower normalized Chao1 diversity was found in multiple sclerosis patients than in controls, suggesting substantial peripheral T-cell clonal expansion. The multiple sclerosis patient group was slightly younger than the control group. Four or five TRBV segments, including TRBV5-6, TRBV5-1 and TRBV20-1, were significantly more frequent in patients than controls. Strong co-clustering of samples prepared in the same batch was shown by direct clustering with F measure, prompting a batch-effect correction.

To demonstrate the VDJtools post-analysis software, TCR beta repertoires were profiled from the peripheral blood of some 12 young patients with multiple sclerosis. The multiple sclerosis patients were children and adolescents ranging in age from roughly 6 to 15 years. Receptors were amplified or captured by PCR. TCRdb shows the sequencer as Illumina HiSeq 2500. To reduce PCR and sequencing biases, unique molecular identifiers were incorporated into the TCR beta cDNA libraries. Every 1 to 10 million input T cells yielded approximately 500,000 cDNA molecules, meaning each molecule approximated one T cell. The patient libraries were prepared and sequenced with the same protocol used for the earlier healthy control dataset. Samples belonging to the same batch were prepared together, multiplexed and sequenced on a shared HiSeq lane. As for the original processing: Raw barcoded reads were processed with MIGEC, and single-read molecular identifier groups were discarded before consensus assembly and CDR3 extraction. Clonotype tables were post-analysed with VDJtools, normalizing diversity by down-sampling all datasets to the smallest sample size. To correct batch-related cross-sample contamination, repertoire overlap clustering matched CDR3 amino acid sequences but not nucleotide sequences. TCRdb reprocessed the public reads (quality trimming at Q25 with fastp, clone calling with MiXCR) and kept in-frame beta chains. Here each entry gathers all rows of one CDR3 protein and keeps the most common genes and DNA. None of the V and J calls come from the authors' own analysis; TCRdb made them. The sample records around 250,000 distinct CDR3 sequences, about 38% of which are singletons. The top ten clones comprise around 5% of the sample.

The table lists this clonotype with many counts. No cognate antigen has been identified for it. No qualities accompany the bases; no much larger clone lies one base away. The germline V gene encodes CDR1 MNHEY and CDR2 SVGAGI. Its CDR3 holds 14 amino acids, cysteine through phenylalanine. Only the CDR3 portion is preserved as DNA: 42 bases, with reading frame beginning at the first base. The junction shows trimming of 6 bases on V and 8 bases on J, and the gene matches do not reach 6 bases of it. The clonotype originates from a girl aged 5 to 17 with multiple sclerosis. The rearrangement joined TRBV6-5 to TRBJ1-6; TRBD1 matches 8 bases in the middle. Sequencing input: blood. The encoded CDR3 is CASSKGTGYSPLHF. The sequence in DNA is TGTGCCAGCAGCAAAGGGACAGGATATTCACCCCTCCACTTT.